This TCR beta chain was identified in a study of cytomegalovirus exposure and HLA in healthy donors. Points from the study as a whole: Exclusion applied to some V segments, including TRBV6-2 and TRBV6-3, as they were indistinguishable.

It was with 60 Vbeta and 13 Jbeta primers that the PCR ran. Clones were read by immunoSEQ multiplex PCR, and TCRdb kept only the in-frame ones, dropping some. Of some 270,000 clones listed, over 70% are singletons. There are 15 residues in the CDR3. Trimming removed 2 bases at V and 0 bases at J, with 10 bases between. Germline CDR1 SNHLY, CDR2 FYNNEI. Only one count was recorded for this clone. Its target is not known. This chain connects TRBV2 to TRBJ1-2; no firm D call. The source is a girl aged 2 to 10 in good health and CMV-seronegative. Sequences were obtained from PBMCs. The CDR3 nucleotides are TGTGCCAGCAGTGAACTCCTAGCGGCTAACTATGGCTACACCTTC. Residues: CASSELLAANYGYTF. Full variable domain (outside the CDR3, taken from reference TRBV2 and TRBJ1-2): EPEVTQTPSHQVTQMGQEVILRCVPISNHLYFYWYRQILGQKVEFLVSFYNNEISEKSEIFDDQFSVERPDGSNFTLKIRSTKLEDSAMYFCASSELLAANYGYTFGSGTRLTVV.